This TCR beta chain was sequenced in a study of cytomegalovirus exposure and HLA in healthy donors. The study's findings and limits: Sequences of the TCR beta chain were said to predict the HLA-A and HLA-B alleles of most subjects accurately. As a later analysis showed, several of the most significant clusters appeared to be linked to common viral pathogens.

In regard to this clone: Its antigen is as yet unknown.

Germline V gene sequence: CDR1 MNHEY, CDR2 SVGAGI. Between the trimmed V and J ends, which lost 2 bases and 4 bases, there was a span of 13 bases. There are 15 residues in the CDR3. Amplification used 60 Vbeta primers and 13 Jbeta primers. As originally analysed: Unique TCR beta chains totaled 65 million to 95 million in a later count, with 8.5 million to 12 million of them shared. Libraries were prepared by immunoSEQ multiplex PCR; TCRdb keeps only in-frame clonotypes and omits some of them. V and J calls and clone size are as listed in that table; D and trimming were resolved from the DNA. The repertoire has some 130,000 clones, roughly four fifths of them found once; the top ten carry 2%.

Sequenced: PBMCs. The chain couples TRBV6-5 to TRBJ2-3, with TRBD2 as a possible D gene (5 bases). The sequence derives from a man aged 30 to 39 in good health and CMV-seronegative. As DNA, the CDR3 is TGTGCCAGCAGTTACAAGGTACCAGCGGCAGATACGCAGTATTTT. It encodes CASSYKVPAADTQYF.